A selection of T cell receptor beta chains follows, all from one sample in a study of cytomegalovirus exposure and HLA in healthy donors. Here immunoSEQ multiplex PCR was the method, and the copy in TCRdb shows in-frame clones only, minus some. The data contain 150,000 to 200,000 clones, about 81% of them singletons. Source material: PBMCs. Every receptor here comes from a woman aged 18-29 years in good health and CMV-seropositive. Both conserved end residues are trimmed from each CDR3. Fields, in order: V gene, CDR3 protein.

v_call: TRBV6-1; cdr3_aa: ASSELNYGYT
v_call: TRBV7-6; cdr3_aa: ASSLAGDGQLLH
v_call: TRBV18; cdr3_aa: ASSPGQGGETQY
v_call: TRBV6-1; cdr3_aa: ASSDAAVYGYT
v_call: TRBV7-9; cdr3_aa: ASNPGGAASGYT
v_call: TRBV7-9; cdr3_aa: ASSSTGYMNTEAF
v_call: TRBV7-9; cdr3_aa: ASSLGQGRAETQY
v_call: TRBV6-1; cdr3_aa: ASSETAARQETQY
v_call: TRBV2; cdr3_aa: ASSESGFLDQPQH
v_call: TRBV5-6; cdr3_aa: ASRYRQGAADTQY
v_call: TRBV7-2; cdr3_aa: ASSLGSRGAYNEQF
v_call: TRBV4-1; cdr3_aa: ASSQIQGEAF
v_call: TRBV9; cdr3_aa: ASSVGHRLGHTDTQY
v_call: TRBV7-2; cdr3_aa: ASSPWTGLAKNIQY
v_call: TRBV18; cdr3_aa: ASLAHNEQF
v_call: TRBV7-3; cdr3_aa: ASSPSGGAYNEQF
v_call: TRBV5-1; cdr3_aa: ASSPRQGGEKLF
v_call: TRBV28; cdr3_aa: ATLQVGAF
v_call: TRBV9; cdr3_aa: ASSHSGGATDTQY
v_call: TRBV19; cdr3_aa: ASKPSQGGPYNEQF
v_call: TRBV27; cdr3_aa: ASSLYRGAATGELF
v_call: TRBV11-2; cdr3_aa: ASDQTGLETQY
v_call: TRBV6-5; cdr3_aa: ASTRQASNYGYT
v_call: TRBV7-8; cdr3_aa: ASSSRTGLGYT
v_call: TRBV4-2; cdr3_aa: ASSQDSGESYNEQF
v_call: TRBV5-5; cdr3_aa: ASSLSSVRTDTQY
v_call: TRBV5-6; cdr3_aa: ASSLPVGGGYEQY
v_call: TRBV7-8; cdr3_aa: ASRKQDTLDEAF
v_call: TRBV6-5; cdr3_aa: ASSRADRDTGELF
v_call: TRBV27; cdr3_aa: ASSVAGGSYNEQF
v_call: TRBV28; cdr3_aa: ASSLRRTRGRNEQF
v_call: TRBV9; cdr3_aa: ASSQDRGNSPLH
v_call: TRBV6-5; cdr3_aa: ASRRQGRDIQY
v_call: TRBV28; cdr3_aa: ASIRDRNTEAF
v_call: TRBV2; cdr3_aa: ASSPINYQGGTEAF
v_call: TRBV2; cdr3_aa: ASGGLAGGYSETQY
v_call: TRBV7-2; cdr3_aa: ASSLGDRVQPQH
v_call: TRBV2; cdr3_aa: ARGAREESEAF
v_call: TRBV4-1; cdr3_aa: ASSQPPGLALGGNIQY
v_call: TRBV20-1; cdr3_aa: SVGSNTEAF
v_call: TRBV19; cdr3_aa: ASSPRGGTGANVLT
v_call: TRBV19; cdr3_aa: ASAIQNNSPLH
v_call: TRBV6-1; cdr3_aa: ASSLLAGGTGELF
v_call: TRBV5-4; cdr3_aa: ASSATGGATEAF
v_call: TRBV19; cdr3_aa: ASSLAGGEKLF
v_call: TRBV5-5; cdr3_aa: ASSFFQGREETQY
v_call: TRBV7-2; cdr3_aa: ASSLGAGGEAF
v_call: TRBV19; cdr3_aa: ASSMKSILGTNYNEQF
v_call: TRBV30; cdr3_aa: AWSVRLAGVEQF
v_call: TRBV7-9; cdr3_aa: ASSWTGGNYNEQF
v_call: TRBV28; cdr3_aa: ASSLGTANYGYT
v_call: TRBV2; cdr3_aa: ASSEVNRGRHSPLH
v_call: TRBV6-5; cdr3_aa: ASSYAGGGEETQY
v_call: TRBV6-4; cdr3_aa: ASSVSAGGNQPQH
v_call: TRBV7-7; cdr3_aa: ASSLGISGGASDEQF